The rows below give T cell receptor beta chains drawn from one sample of a study of T-cell memory formation after mild COVID-19. Via MiXCR, TCRdb re-called the 5' RACE reads, giving one row per CDR3 protein. The sample shows roughly 400,000 distinct CDR3 sequences, more than 20% of them seen only once. Sequencing was carried out using PBMCs or a T cell subset sorted from them (not recorded which). These receptors all stem from an adult woman who had mild COVID-19 (a few samples of this study predate the infection). Cell type and time point are not known. CDR3s include the opening cysteine and the closing phenylalanine or tryptophan. Fields, in order: V gene, D gene, CDR3 protein. D genes are given only for firm matches.

>TRBV7-9|NA
CASSLGNENTEAFF
>TRBV5-6|NA
CASSLVPTGRDTQYF
>TRBV20-1|NA
CSARDWSDDEQFF
>TRBV5-1|NA
CASSPFQGSDTGELFF
>TRBV7-6|NA
CASSYDSGAATNEKLFF
>TRBV7-6|NA
CASSLWGVRVTSYNEQFF
>TRBV7-2|TRBD2
CASSLVTSTNEQFF
>TRBV9|TRBD1
CASSVGEGQERLFF
>TRBV5-1|NA
CASSLEQGRGIQYF
>TRBV7-3|TRBD1
CGGQRETQYF
>TRBV9|NA
CASNKDVTYNEQFF
>TRBV7-6|NA
CASSLGGEEAFF
>TRBV5-5|TRBD1
CASSSELETGSRGEQFF
>TRBV20-1|TRBD2
CSARLSLAGYEQYF
>TRBV5-1|NA
CASRLATNTGELFF
>TRBV7-2|NA
CASSLVEGKNTEAFF
>TRBV19|NA
CASRQGITEAFF
>TRBV20-1|TRBD1
CSARDRGIFGNQPQHF
>TRBV9|NA
CASSGSPYETGGELFF
>TRBV6-5|NA
CASSRTDGPYNEQFF
>TRBV3-1|NA
CASSQGRQDSYEQYF
>TRBV7-9|TRBD1
CASRTGQAYEQYF
>TRBV9|NA
CASSVGVSGHYEQYF
>TRBV9|NA
CASSHNPAVGLYNEQFF
>TRBV11-2|TRBD1
CASSLGRQGAHGELFF
>TRBV9|NA
CASSVDGSRNQPQHF
>TRBV7-9|NA
CASSPAGLSSREAQYF
>TRBV10-3|NA
CAISESTAPGGYTF
>TRBV5-1|NA
CASSLEGSGAGELFF
>TRBV3-1|NA
CASSQVGGIYEQYF
>TRBV11-3|NA
CASSLGLSEAFF
>TRBV5-1|TRBD1
CASSIGQGADTQYF
>TRBV12-3/TRBV12-4|TRBD2
CASVAGVNNEQFF
>TRBV11-2|NA
CASSPGGLSLAKNIQYF
>TRBV5-6|NA
CASSQMINTEAFF
>TRBV7-6|NA
CASSLDFATEFYNEQFF
>TRBV5-6|NA
CASSLLVGTNEQFF
>TRBV20-1|TRBD2
CSAREGLAGRLENIQYF
>TRBV15|NA
CATSPSYRTGELFF
>TRBV12-3/TRBV12-4|TRBD1
CASSLGPDRANTEAFF
>TRBV6-5|TRBD1
CASQQGQGFSNYGYTF
>TRBV29-1|TRBD1
CSVLTGEDYGYTF
>TRBV3-1|TRBD1
CASSPGQGLTLHF
>TRBV7-3|TRBD2
CASSFVGGGHNEQFF
>TRBV7-9|NA
CASSRGLVNVYEQYF
>TRBV24-1|TRBD2
CATSDGGGIAEEFF
>TRBV5-1|NA
CASSPEVAYNEQFF
>TRBV12-3/TRBV12-4|TRBD2
CASSLAGGHTGELFF
>TRBV6-1|NA
CASKRGGAPSSGANVLTF
>TRBV4-1|NA
CASSQLGVLYNEQFF
>TRBV5-1|NA
CASSLGHGSEKLFF
>TRBV3-1|TRBD2
CASSQASGRAGELFF
>TRBV7-9|TRBD1
CASTRTGIGHNEQFF
>TRBV21-1|NA
CASSTRRGGLQETQYF
>TRBV29-1|NA
CSVLGRGTDTQYF
>TRBV2|NA
CASSFLGTEAFF